This TCR beta chain was captured in a study of T cells in Graves' hyperthyroidism and ophthalmopathy. About the study: Blood was drawn when the patient was first diagnosed and still untreated.

CDR1 and CDR2 (germline): SGHNT, YYREEE (reference sequence). Trimming took 2 bases from V and 5 from J; bases not matched to a gene: 5. The CDR3 is made up of 14 amino acids. Researchers took RNA transcripts and amplified the TCR beta CDR3 regions from them. With the HTBI primer set, the TCR CDR3 went through a first round of RT-PCR. Each CDR3 protein is one row after TCRdb ran MiXCR on the multiplex PCR reads. The table shows under 350,000 distinct CDR3 sequences, with 21% occurring only once. Lactation, pregnancy, other autoimmune disease or uncontrolled infection excluded patients. This clonotype was sampled from a woman between 50 and 59 years old with Graves' hyperthyroidism. The chain has TRBV5-4 and TRBJ2-7, with 9 bases fitting TRBD1. The specimen sequenced was blood. In DNA form, the CDR3 reads TGTGCCAGCAGCTTACCGGGACAGGGCGACGAGCAGTACTTC. Its translation is CASSLPGQGDEQYF. The entire variable domain, with the rest obtained from reference TRBV5-4 and TRBJ2-7, is as follows: ETGVTQSPTHLIKTRGQQVTLRCSSQSGHNTVSWYQQALGQGPQFIFQYYREEENGRGNFPPRFSGLQFPNYSSELNVNALELDDSALYLCASSLPGQGDEQYFGPGTRLTVT.